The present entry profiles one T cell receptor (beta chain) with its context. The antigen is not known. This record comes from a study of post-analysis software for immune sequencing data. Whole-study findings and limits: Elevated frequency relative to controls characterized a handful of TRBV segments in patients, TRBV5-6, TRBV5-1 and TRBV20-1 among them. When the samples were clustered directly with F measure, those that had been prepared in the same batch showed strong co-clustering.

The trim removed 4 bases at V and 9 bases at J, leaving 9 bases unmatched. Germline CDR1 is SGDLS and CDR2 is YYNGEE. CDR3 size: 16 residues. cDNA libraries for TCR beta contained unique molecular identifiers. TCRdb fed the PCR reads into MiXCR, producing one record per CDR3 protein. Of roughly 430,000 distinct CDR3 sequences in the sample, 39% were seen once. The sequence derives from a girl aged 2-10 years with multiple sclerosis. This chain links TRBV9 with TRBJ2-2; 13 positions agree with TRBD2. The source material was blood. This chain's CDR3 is CASSPQRTSGGRELFF. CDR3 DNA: TGTGCCAGCAGCCCCCAGCGGACTAGCGGGGGACGGGAGCTGTTTTTT.